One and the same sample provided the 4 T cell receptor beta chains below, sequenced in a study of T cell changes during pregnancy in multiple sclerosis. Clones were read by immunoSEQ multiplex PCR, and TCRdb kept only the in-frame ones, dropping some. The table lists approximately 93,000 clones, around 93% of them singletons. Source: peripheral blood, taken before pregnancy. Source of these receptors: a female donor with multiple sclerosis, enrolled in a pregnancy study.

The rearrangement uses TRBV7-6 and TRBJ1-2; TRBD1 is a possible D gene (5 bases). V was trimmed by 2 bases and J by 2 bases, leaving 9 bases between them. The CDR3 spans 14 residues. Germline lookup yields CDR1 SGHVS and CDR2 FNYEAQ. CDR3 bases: TGTGCCAGCAGCTTAAAGGAGGGGAACTATGGCTACACCTTC. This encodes CASSLKEGNYGYTF.

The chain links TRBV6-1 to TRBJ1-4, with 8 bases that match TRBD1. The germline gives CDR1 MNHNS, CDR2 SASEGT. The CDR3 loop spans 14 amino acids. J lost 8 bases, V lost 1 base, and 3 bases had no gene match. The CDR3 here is CASSEGTGWEKLFF. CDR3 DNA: TGTGCCAGCAGTGAAGGGACAGGGTGGGAAAAACTGTTTTTT.

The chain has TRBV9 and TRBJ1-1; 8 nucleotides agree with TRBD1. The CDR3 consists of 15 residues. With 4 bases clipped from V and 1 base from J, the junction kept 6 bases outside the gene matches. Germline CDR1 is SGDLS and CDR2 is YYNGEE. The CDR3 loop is CASSTHGTGNTEAFF. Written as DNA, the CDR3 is TGTGCCAGCAGCACGCACGGGACAGGGAACACTGAAGCTTTCTTT.

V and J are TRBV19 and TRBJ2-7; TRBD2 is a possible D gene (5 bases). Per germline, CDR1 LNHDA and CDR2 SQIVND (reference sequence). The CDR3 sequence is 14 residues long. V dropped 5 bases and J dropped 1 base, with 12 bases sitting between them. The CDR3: CASSAAVQSYEQYF. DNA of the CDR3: TGTGCCAGTAGTGCAGCGGTTCAATCCTACGAGCAGTACTTC.